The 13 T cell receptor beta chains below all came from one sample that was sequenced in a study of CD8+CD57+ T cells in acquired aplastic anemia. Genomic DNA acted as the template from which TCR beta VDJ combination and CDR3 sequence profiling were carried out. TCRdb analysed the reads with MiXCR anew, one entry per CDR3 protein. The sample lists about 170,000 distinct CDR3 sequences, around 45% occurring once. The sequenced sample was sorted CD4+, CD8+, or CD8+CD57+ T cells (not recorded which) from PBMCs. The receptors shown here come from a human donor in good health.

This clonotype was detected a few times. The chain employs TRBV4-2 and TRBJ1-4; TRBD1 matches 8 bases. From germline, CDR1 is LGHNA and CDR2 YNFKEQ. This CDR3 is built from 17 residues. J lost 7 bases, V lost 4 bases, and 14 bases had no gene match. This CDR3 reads CASSPKSSGGFGEKLFF. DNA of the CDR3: TGTGCCAGCAGCCCTAAATCCTCAGGGGGCTTCGGTGAAAAACTGTTTTTT.

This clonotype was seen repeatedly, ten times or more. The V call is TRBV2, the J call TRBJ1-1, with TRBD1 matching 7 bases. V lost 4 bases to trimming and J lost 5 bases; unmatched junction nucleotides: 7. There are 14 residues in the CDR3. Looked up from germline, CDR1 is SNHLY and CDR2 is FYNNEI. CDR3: CASSGQGTGTEAFF. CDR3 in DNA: TGTGCCAGCAGTGGACAGGGTACGGGAACTGAAGCTTTCTTT.

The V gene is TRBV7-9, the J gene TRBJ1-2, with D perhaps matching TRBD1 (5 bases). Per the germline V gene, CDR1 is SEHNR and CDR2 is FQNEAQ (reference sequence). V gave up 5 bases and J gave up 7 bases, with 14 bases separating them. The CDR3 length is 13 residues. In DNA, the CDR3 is TGTGCCAGCAGCCAGGGTCGAGGTAGTGGCTACACCTTC. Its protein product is CASSQGRGSGYTF.

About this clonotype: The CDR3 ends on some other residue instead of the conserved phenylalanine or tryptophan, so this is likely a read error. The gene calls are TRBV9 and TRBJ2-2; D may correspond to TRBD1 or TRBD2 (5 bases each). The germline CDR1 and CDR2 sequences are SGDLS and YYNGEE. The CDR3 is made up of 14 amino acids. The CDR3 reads CASSADKPTGELFL. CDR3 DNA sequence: TGTGCCAGTAGCGCGGACAAACCCACCGGGGAGCTGTTTCTT.

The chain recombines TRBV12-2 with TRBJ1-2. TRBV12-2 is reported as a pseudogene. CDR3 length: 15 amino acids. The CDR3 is CASRLGAHALYGYTF. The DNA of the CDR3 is TGTGCAAGTCGCTTAGGGGCCCACGCCCTCTATGGCTACACCTTC.

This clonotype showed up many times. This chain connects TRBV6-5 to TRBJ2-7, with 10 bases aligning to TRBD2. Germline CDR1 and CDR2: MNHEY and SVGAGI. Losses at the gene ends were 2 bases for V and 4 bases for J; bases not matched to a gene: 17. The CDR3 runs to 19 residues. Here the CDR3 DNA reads TGTGCCAGCAGTTACGCCCTTCAGGCAGCGGGAGGGCCTCCATACGAGCAGTACTTC. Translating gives CASSYALQAAGGPPYEQYF.

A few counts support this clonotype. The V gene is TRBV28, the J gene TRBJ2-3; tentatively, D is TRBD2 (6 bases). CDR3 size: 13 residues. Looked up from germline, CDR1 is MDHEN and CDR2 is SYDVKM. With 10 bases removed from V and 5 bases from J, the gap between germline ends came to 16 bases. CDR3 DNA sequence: TGTGCCACAATCCCGAGGGAGGTAGATACGCAGTATTTT. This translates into CATIPREVDTQYF.

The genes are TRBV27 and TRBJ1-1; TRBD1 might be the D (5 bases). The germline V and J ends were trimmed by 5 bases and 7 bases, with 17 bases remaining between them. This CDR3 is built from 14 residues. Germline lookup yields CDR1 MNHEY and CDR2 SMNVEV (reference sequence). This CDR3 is CASSTPSGSSEAFF. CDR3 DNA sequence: TGTGCCAGCAGTACCCCCTCAGGGTCGAGTGAAGCTTTCTTT.

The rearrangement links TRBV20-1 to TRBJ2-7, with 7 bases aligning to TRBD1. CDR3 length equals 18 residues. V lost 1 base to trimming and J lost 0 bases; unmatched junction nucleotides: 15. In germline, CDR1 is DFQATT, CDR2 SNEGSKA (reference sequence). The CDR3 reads CSARGHFRTGPFSYEQYF. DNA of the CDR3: TGCAGTGCTAGAGGGCACTTTAGGACAGGCCCGTTCTCCTACGAGCAGTACTTC.

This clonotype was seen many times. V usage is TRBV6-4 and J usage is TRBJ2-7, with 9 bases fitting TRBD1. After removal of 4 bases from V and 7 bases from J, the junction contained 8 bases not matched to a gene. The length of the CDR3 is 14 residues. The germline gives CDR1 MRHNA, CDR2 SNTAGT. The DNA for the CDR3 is TGTGCCAGCAGTGTGGGACAGGGCCTGGGGGAGCAGTACTTC. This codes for CASSVGQGLGEQYF.

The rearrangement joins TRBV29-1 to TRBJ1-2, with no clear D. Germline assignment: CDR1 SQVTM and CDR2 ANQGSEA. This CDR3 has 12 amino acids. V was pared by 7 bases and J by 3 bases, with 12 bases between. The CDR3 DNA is TGCAGCGCTCCTACCGGGGACTATGGCTACACCTTC. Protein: CSAPTGDYGYTF.

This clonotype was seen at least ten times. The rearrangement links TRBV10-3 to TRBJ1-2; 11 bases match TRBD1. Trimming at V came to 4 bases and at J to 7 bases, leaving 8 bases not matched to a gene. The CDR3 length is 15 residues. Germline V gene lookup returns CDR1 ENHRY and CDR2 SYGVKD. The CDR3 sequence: CAISGSPGTGGGYTF. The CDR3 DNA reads TGTGCCATCAGTGGTAGTCCCGGGACAGGGGGTGGCTACACCTTC.

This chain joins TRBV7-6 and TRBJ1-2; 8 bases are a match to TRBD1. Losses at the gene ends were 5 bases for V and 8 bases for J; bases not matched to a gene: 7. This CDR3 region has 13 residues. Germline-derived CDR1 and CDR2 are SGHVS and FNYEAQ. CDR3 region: CASSPGTGKGYTF. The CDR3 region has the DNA TGTGCCAGCAGCCCCGGGACAGGAAAAGGCTACACCTTC.